Below are 2 T cell receptor beta chains sequenced from a single sample in a study of shared clonotypes between healthy human individuals. Profiling relied on immunoSEQ multiplex PCR, and the TCRdb table lists in-frame clones only, not all of them. This sample has 2,500,000 or so clones, with 85% to 95% found just once. Specimen: naive CD4+ T cells from PBMCs. Sample subset: CD45RA+ positively selected. Receptors were obtained from a man aged 18 to 29 in good health. Some clones in this sample may be carry-over from other donors' samples.

The V call is TRBV27, the J call TRBJ2-5; maybe TRBD2 (5 bases). V gave up 3 bases and J gave up 3 bases, with 14 bases separating them. Germline CDR1 and CDR2: MNHEY and SMNVEV (reference sequence). The CDR3 runs to 15 residues. This CDR3 reads CASSFHRTYEETQYF. Written as DNA, the CDR3 is TGTGCCAGCAGTTTTCATCGGACTTACGAAGAGACCCAGTACTTC.

The chain has TRBV10-3 and TRBJ1-2; D remains ambiguous. With 3 bases removed from V and 3 bases from J, the gap between germline ends came to 11 bases. This CDR3 has 14 residues. Germline values: CDR1 ENHRY, CDR2 SYGVKD. This chain's CDR3 is CAISEDFRDYGYTF. CDR3 in DNA: TGTGCCATCAGTGAAGATTTCAGAGACTATGGCTACACCTTC.